Listed here is a single T cell receptor beta chain. Its antigen remains unknown. TCRdb keeps only in-frame clones here, not all; method: immunoSEQ multiplex PCR. Of approximately 190,000 clones listed, around 90% are singletons. This specimen belongs to a study of T cell responses to AZD1222 COVID-19 vaccine. General study findings and limits: There were vaccine-associated CD4 TCRs across spike, dominant at 160-218 and 743-854. Donors were mostly white British, more females; clonal diversity possibly underestimated. AZD1222 recipients seropositive at baseline numbered only five to seven. Receipt of two AZD1222 doses was followed by a rise in Spike-specific TCR breadth and depth.

This TCR came from an adult who received the MenACWY meningococcal vaccine as a control. Specimen: peripheral blood, collected 28 days after the second dose of the MenACWY control vaccine.

The CDR3 reads CASSYAGGANQPQHF. As DNA, the CDR3 is TGTGCCAGCAGCTACGCCGGCGGGGCGAATCAGCCCCAGCATTTT. The chain joins TRBV7-9 to TRBJ1-5; D is possibly TRBD1 (5 bases). CDR1 SEHNR and CDR2 FQNEAQ come from the germline V gene (reference sequence). The V and J ends lost 4 bases and 4 bases respectively, with 14 bases between them. The CDR3 extends over 15 amino acids.